The T cell receptor (beta chain) described here comes from a study of CD8+ T cells in alopecia areata (dated by TCRdb to 2017 to 2018). Context from the whole study: The study used high-throughput TCRbeta sequencing to examine T cell clonal expansion in alopecia areata, in both the C3H/HeJ mouse model and human patients. In humans, TCRbeta sequencing was performed on scalp tissue and on sorted CD4+ and CD8+ peripheral blood T cells from healthy controls and from patients with patchy or totalis/universalis alopecia areata. Scalp clonality was compared across normal scalp (n=4), patchy alopecia areata scalp (n=8), and alopecia totalis/universalis scalp (n=8). RNA was extracted with the PAXgene miRNA kit for fixed scalp, the miRNeasy kit for PBMCs, and the RNeasy kit for mouse skin. Amplification of TCRbeta CDR3 regions was done by immunoSEQ multiplex PCR using 35 Vbeta forward primers and 13 Jbeta reverse primers. Paper-wide results and their limitations: Higher clonality and more expanded CD8+ clones were observed in lesional scalp than in normal scalp, particularly in alopecia totalis/universalis, a finding suggestive of antigenic drive. Compared with mice, TCR sequences shared between patients were less clear, possibly partly because of HLA diversity across the patient population. Unlike mouse skin, which is dominated by gammadelta T cells, normal human skin has resident alphabeta T cells that are also sequenced, and this complicates analysis of the scalp TCR repertoire.

Library generation was performed with the immunoSEQ multiplex PCR assay. To provide template for TCR sequencing, every sample had RNA extracted and reverse transcribed into cDNA. First-strand cDNA was synthesized with SuperScript III using a 2:1 mix of oligo-dT and random hexamers. A synthetic immune receptor repertoire was used to gauge amplification bias, and whatever bias remained was removed computationally. In the paper's pipeline: After raw reads were preprocessed to remove errors, the CDR3 was defined following IMGT conventions as running from the conserved cysteine to phenylalanine. Clonality was computed as 1 minus the Shannon entropy, with the entropy normalized by log2 of the number of productive unique TCRs. CD4 or CD8 identity of scalp clones was inferred by cross-referencing scalp TCRbeta sequences with sorted blood CD4 and CD8 repertoires. The immuneACCESS repertoire file appears here via TCRdb, limited to in-frame rearrangements. These files lack a portion of the clones; in checked studies, under half of the deficit traces to unresolved V genes, and the cause of the others is not known. That table furnishes V, J and clone size, whereas the DNA furnished D and trimming. The sample table records about 150,000 clones; 55% of these occur just once. The ten biggest clones cover about 4.9% of the sample.

Of note for this clone: The specificity of this receptor is unknown. No much larger clone is present one base from it, and per-base qualities are unavailable.

After PBMCs were isolated by density centrifugation and stained for CD3, CD4 and CD8, a FACSAria was used to sort CD4+ and CD8+ T cells. Scalp biopsies and blood samples were provided by unaffected controls. The junction shows trimming of 5 bases on V and 5 bases on J, and the gene matches do not reach 9 bases of it. The CDR3 runs 16 residues from the cysteine to the phenylalanine. Left in the record is the CDR3 DNA by itself, 48 bases read in frame from the first base. The germline V gene yields MGHRA for CDR1 and YSYEKL for CDR2. Here the chain combines TRBV4-1 and TRBJ2-5; TRBD2 matches 12 bases in the middle. Source material: CD4+ T cells sorted from blood. The sequence was obtained from a human donor in good health. The base sequence is TGCGCCAGCAGCTCCAAGACTAGCGGGAGAGGGGAGACCCAGTACTTC. Translation gives CASSSKTSGRGETQYF.